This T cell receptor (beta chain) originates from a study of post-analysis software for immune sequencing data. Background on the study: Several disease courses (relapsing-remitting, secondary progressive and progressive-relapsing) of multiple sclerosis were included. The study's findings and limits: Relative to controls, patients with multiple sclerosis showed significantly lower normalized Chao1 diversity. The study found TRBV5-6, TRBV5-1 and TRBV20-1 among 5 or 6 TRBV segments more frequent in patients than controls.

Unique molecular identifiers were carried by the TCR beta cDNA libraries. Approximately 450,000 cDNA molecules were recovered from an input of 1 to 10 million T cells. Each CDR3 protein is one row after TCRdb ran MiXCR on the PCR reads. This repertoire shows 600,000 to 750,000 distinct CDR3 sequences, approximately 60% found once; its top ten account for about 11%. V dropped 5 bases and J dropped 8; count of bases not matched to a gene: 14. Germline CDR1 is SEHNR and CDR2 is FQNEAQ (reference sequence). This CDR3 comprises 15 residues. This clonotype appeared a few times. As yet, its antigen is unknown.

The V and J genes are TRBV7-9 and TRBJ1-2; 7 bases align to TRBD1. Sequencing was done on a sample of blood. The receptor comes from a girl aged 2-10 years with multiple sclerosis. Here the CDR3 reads CASSPPTGMVRGYTF. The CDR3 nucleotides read TGTGCCAGCAGCCCACCGACAGGGATGGTGCGGGGCTACACCTTC. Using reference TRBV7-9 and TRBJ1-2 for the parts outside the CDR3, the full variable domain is DTGVSQNPRHKITKRGQNVTFRCDPISEHNRLYWYRQTLGQGPEFLTYFQNEAQLEKSRLLSDRFSAERPKGSFSTLEIQRTEQGDSAMYLCASSPPTGMVRGYTFGSGTRLTVV.